The rows below give T cell receptor beta chains drawn from one sample of a study of patients and donors after allogeneic stem cell transplantation. TCRdb used MiXCR to reprocess the RT-PCR reads, holding one entry per CDR3 protein. The table lists 400,000 to 450,000 distinct CDR3 sequences, around 15% of them singletons. The specimen sequenced was blood, either unsorted or a sorted T cell fraction (not recorded which). The receptors stem from a human donor who was either an allogeneic HSCT recipient or a stem cell or donor lymphocyte infusion donor (not recorded which). It is not recorded whose cells these are; they may come from a transplant donor. CDR3s include the opening cysteine and the closing phenylalanine or tryptophan. A D gene is named only where the DNA matches it firmly. Some rows mark clone size as missing; the rest say once, few, many or name a class of expanded clone.

TRBJ1-1	TRBV15	many	NA	TGTGCCACCAGCGGAGTGGGGGTTGGAGCTTTCTTT	CATSGVGVGAFF
TRBJ2-3	TRBV7-3	few	NA	TGTGCCAGCAGCTCACGGACAGCACAGTATTTT	CASSSRTAQYF
TRBJ1-4	TRBV12-3/TRBV12-4	NA	NA	TGTGCCAGCAGTTTAAGAGTTGAAAAACTGTTTTTT	CASSLRVEKLFF
TRBJ1-5	TRBV7-2	NA	NA	TGTGCCAGCAGCTTAGGTTACACCACGTATCAGCCCCAGCATTTT	CASSLGYTTYQPQHF
TRBJ2-1	TRBV6-2/TRBV6-3	NA	NA	TGTGCCAGCACCCCCCGAAGGGGGGTCTCCTACAATGAGCAGTTCTTC	CASTPRRGVSYNEQFF
TRBJ2-3	TRBV29-1	few	NA	TGCAGCGTCGCCGGGACGGCAAGCACAGATACGCAGTATTTT	CSVAGTASTDTQYF
TRBJ2-7	TRBV19	NA	TRBD1	TGTGCCAGTAGACTCACGGGACAGGGACACTACGAGCAGTACTTC	CASRLTGQGHYEQYF
TRBJ2-7	TRBV19	few	NA	TGTGCCAGTACCCCCTCTTGGGGGCCCTACGAGCAGTACTTC	CASTPSWGPYEQYF
TRBJ1-1	TRBV10-3	few	TRBD1	TGTGCCATCAGGGGGGGGGACAGGGTTGAAGAGGCTGAAGCTTTCTTT	CAIRGGDRVEEAEAFF
TRBJ1-5	TRBV7-8	few	NA	TGTGCCAGCAGCCCTATTACCTCCAGGGGCCGCAATCAGCCCCAGCATTTT	CASSPITSRGRNQPQHF
TRBJ2-7	TRBV28	NA	NA	TGTGCCAGCTTAGGGGGACACTACGAGCAGTACTTC	CASLGGHYEQYF
TRBJ1-3	TRBV12-3/TRBV12-4	NA	TRBD1	TGTGCCAGCCCCTCAACAGGGGCTGGAAACACCATATATTTT	CASPSTGAGNTIYF
TRBJ1-1	TRBV20-1	many	NA	TGCAGTGCTAGAAGGGCGGGGACTGAAGCTTTCTTT	CSARRAGTEAFF
TRBJ2-1	TRBV5-1	many	NA	TGCGCCAGCCGGGGTCGGAGCTCCTACAATGAGCAGTTCTTC	CASRGRSSYNEQFF
TRBJ2-7	TRBV29-1	NA	NA	TGCAGCGTTGAATCCCCGCTAGCCCCAAGCTCCTACGAGCAGTACTTC	CSVESPLAPSSYEQYF
TRBJ1-1	TRBV7-3	many	NA	TGTGCCAGCAGCCAACAGGGTTTCACTGAAGCTTTCTTT	CASSQQGFTEAFF
TRBJ2-3	TRBV13	NA	NA	TGTGCCAGCACCGCTCTCCCCGGGTTTGGTGGCACAGATACGCAGTATTTT	CASTALPGFGGTDTQYF
TRBJ2-7	TRBV29-1	few	NA	TGCAGCGTCCCAGGGCCCTACGAGCAGTACTTC	CSVPGPYEQYF
TRBJ2-2	TRBV7-9	few	NA	TGTGCCAGCAGTTCTATCGGACGCCCCACCGGGGAGCTGTTTTTT	CASSSIGRPTGELFF
TRBJ2-7	TRBV24-1	many	NA	TGTGCCACCAGTGAAACGGACCGGAACGAGCAGTACTTC	CATSETDRNEQYF
TRBJ2-1	TRBV15	few	TRBD1	TGTGCCACCAGCAGCCGGGACAGAAGTTACAATGAGCAGTTCTTC	CATSSRDRSYNEQFF
TRBJ2-1	TRBV6-2/TRBV6-3	few	TRBD2	TGTGCCAGCACTAAGACGGCTAGCGGGGTCAACAATGAGCAGTTCTTC	CASTKTASGVNNEQFF
TRBJ2-1	TRBV12-3/TRBV12-4	many	TRBD2	TGTGCCAGCAGTTTAAGGCTAGCGGGGCACAATGAGCAGTTCTTC	CASSLRLAGHNEQFF
TRBJ2-7	TRBV5-1	NA	TRBD1	TGCGCCAGCAGCACGGGACAGGGGGTGGACGAGCAGTACTTC	CASSTGQGVDEQYF
TRBJ2-7	TRBV11-2	NA	NA	TGTGCCAGCAGCCCCGGTAAGGGGGGGGCAGACGAGCAGTACTTC	CASSPGKGGADEQYF
TRBJ2-1	TRBV19	NA	NA	TGTGCCAGTATGAGTGGATCCTACAATGAGCAGTTCTTC	CASMSGSYNEQFF
TRBJ2-1	TRBV5-8	few	NA	TGTGCCAGCAGCTGCTACGACAGGCTAGGTTGCAATGAGCAGTTCTTC	CASSCYDRLGCNEQFF
TRBJ2-3	TRBV11-3	NA	NA	TGTGCCAGCAGCCATTGGAGGCTGGATAGCGATACGCAGTATTTT	CASSHWRLDSDTQYF
TRBJ1-5	TRBV7-9	NA	NA	TGTGCCAGCAGCGATAGGACGGGGACGGGGCCCCAGCATTTT	CASSDRTGTGPQHF
TRBJ2-5	TRBV20-1	NA	TRBD1	TGCAGTGCTAGAAGGGACAGCCTAGAAACCCAGTACTTC	CSARRDSLETQYF
TRBJ2-5	TRBV27	many	TRBD2	TGTGCCAGCAGTTTATATGGGACTAGCGGAGTGGGGACCCAGTACTTC	CASSLYGTSGVGTQYF
TRBJ1-6	TRBV18	NA	NA	TGTGCCAGCTCACTACTCGAGTGGTTCCTCAATTCACCCCTCCACTTT	CASSLLEWFLNSPLHF
TRBJ2-3	TRBV7-8	few	TRBD2	TGTGCCAACTCAAATTCTAGCGGGACCTCAGGTTGGCCAGATACGCAGTATTTT	CANSNSSGTSGWPDTQYF
TRBJ2-1	TRBV12-3/TRBV12-4	NA	NA	TGTGCCAGCAGTTTGCGAGGGGTTGAGCAGTTCTTC	CASSLRGVEQFF
TRBJ2-2	TRBV7-9	NA	TRBD2	TGTGCCAGCAGCTTTCCGCGGGGGTCCAAAACCGGGGAGCTGTTTTTT	CASSFPRGSKTGELFF
TRBJ1-2	TRBV7-9	few	NA	TGTGCCAGCAGCTTCGCGGGAGGAATCGGCTACACCTTC	CASSFAGGIGYTF
TRBJ1-1	TRBV29-1	few	NA	TGCAGCGTTGTTGGGGAGACCACTGAAGCTTTCTTT	CSVVGETTEAFF
TRBJ2-7	TRBV3-1	many	TRBD2	TGTGCCAGCAGGACTAGCGGGAGCAGCGAGCAGTACTTC	CASRTSGSSEQYF
TRBJ1-6	TRBV5-1	NA	NA	TGCGCCAGTTCCACGGCCCCGGGATCACCCCTCCACTTT	CASSTAPGSPLHF
TRBJ2-5	TRBV5-1	many	TRBD1	TGCGCCAGCAGCTTAAGACAGGGGTGGCAAGAGACCCAGTACTTC	CASSLRQGWQETQYF
TRBJ2-5	TRBV30	few	NA	TGTGCCTGGAGCCCCCAAGAGACCCAGTACTTC	CAWSPQETQYF
TRBJ2-7	TRBV27	few	NA	TGTGCCAGCATCATTTGGGGCCCTAGCTCCTACGAGCAGTACTTC	CASIIWGPSSYEQYF
TRBJ2-7	TRBV19	NA	TRBD2	TGTGCCAGTAGCCCGACTAGCGGCGAGCAGTACTTC	CASSPTSGEQYF
TRBJ2-7	TRBV5-5	NA	TRBD1	TGTGCCAGCAGGACCGGGACAGGGGGAGATTACGAGCAGTACTTC	CASRTGTGGDYEQYF
TRBJ2-4	TRBV25-1	many	NA	TGTGCCAGCAGTCCTGAGGCGGTAGCCAAAAACATTCAGTACTTC	CASSPEAVAKNIQYF
TRBJ2-7	TRBV3-1	NA	TRBD1	TGTGCCAGCAGCCACGGGACAGGGGTCTACGAGCAGTACTTC	CASSHGTGVYEQYF
TRBJ2-3	TRBV9	NA	NA	TGTGCCAGCAGCGTAGTGGACCGTACAGATACGCAGTATTTT	CASSVVDRTDTQYF
TRBJ2-7	TRBV9	NA	TRBD1	TGTGCCAGCACTTCTCTTAAGGACAGGGAAATCCACGAGCAGTACTTC	CASTSLKDREIHEQYF
TRBJ2-1	TRBV5-5	few	NA	TGTGCCAGCAGCAGGGGCCTGTGGGGGGGCGGTTCCTACAATGAGCAGTTCTTC	CASSRGLWGGGSYNEQFF
TRBJ2-2	TRBV12-3/TRBV12-4	many	TRBD1	TGTGCCAGCAGTTTCCGACAGGGCACCGGGGAGCTGTTTTTT	CASSFRQGTGELFF
TRBJ2-2	TRBV4-1	NA	TRBD2	TGCGCCAGCAGCCTAGAACTAGCGGGAGTCACCGGGGAGCTGTTTTTT	CASSLELAGVTGELFF
TRBJ1-5	TRBV24-1	few	NA	TGTGCCACCAGTCCCCTCGGGGCTAGCAATCAGCCCCAGCATTTT	CATSPLGASNQPQHF
TRBJ2-4	TRBV27	NA	TRBD2	TGTGCCAGCAGTTCTACTAGCGGGAGGGATAAAAACATTCAGTACTTC	CASSSTSGRDKNIQYF
TRBJ2-4	TRBV12-3/TRBV12-4	many	NA	TGTGCCAGCAGGATAGGTCGCATTCAGTACTTC	CASRIGRIQYF
TRBJ2-1	TRBV23-1	few	NA	TGCGCCAGCAGTCACCGAGGTAAATTGGGACACAATGAGCAGTTCTTC	CASSHRGKLGHNEQFF
TRBJ2-3	TRBV3-1	few	TRBD1	TGTGCCAGCAGCCCCCGGGACAGGGACTCAGATACGCAGTATTTT	CASSPRDRDSDTQYF
TRBJ2-5	TRBV7-3	few	TRBD2	TGTGCCAGCAGCTTAACCGGACTAGCGGGGAGCCAAGAGACCCAGTACTTC	CASSLTGLAGSQETQYF